This TCR beta chain was recovered during a study of shared clonotypes between healthy human individuals. Study in general: A few men and a couple of women, aged 18 to 49, were donors. Study observations and caveats: Depth was large, yet rarefaction showed that sorted-subset sequencing was incomplete.

Germline V gene data show CDR1 as LNHNV and CDR2 as YYDKDF (reference sequence). The CDR3 extends over 15 amino acids. Trimming removed 0 bases at V and 4 bases at J, with 13 bases between. The authors ran the assay at deep level. Genomic DNA (from each subset) was split evenly across several immunoSEQ plates. Profiling relied on immunoSEQ multiplex PCR, and the TCRdb table lists in-frame clones only, not all of them. The data show more than 400,000 clones, with around 96% seen just once and 0.06% held by the top ten. About this clone: Its antigen is currently unknown.

This TCR was recovered from a woman younger than 45 in good health. The sequenced sample was naive CD4+ T cells sorted from blood. Indicated subset: CD45RA+ positively selected. The J gene is TRBJ2-7, the V gene TRBV15; D is ambiguous. CDR3 in DNA: TGTGCCACCAGCAGAGATGTTGGACGGACGTACGAGCAGTACTTC. Translating gives CATSRDVGRTYEQYF.